The clone carrying this T cell receptor (beta chain) was observed at least ten times. These data originate in a study of Graves' ophthalmopathy and Graves' hyperthyroidism. Trimming removed 0 bases from V and 4 bases from J; junction bases left unmatched: 10. Per the germline V gene, CDR1 is MDHEN and CDR2 is SYDVKM. The CDR3 length is 17 residues. TCR beta CDR3 amplification used RNA transcripts. The library came from an HTBI-primed first-round RT-PCR and a second-round multiplex PCR. TCRdb independently ran MiXCR on the multiplex PCR reads; one entry per CDR3 protein. The sample carries fewer than 650,000 distinct CDR3 sequences, over 20% recorded once.

Sequencing used peripheral blood. This sequence joins TRBV28 and TRBJ1-2; 8 nucleotides line up with TRBD1. The origin of this receptor is a woman under 30 with stable Graves' hyperthyroidism. Some clones in this sample may be carry-over from other donors' samples. CDR3 sequence (DNA): TGTGCCAGCAGTTTATGGCACCTGGGACAGGCGGGCTATGGCTACACCTTC. Its protein product is CASSLWHLGQAGYGYTF.